The 25 T cell receptor beta chains presented below share a single source sample, sequenced in a study of CD8+ T cells in alopecia areata (dated by TCRdb to the late 2010s). The library was obtained by the immunoSEQ multiplex PCR assay. To provide template for TCR sequencing, every sample had RNA extracted and reverse transcribed into cDNA. Sourced from immuneACCESS, this table was stored by TCRdb with only in-frame sequences that have V and J called. A share of the clones is absent; for the studies checked, an unresolved V gene accounts for under half, and the remainder has no known explanation. In this sample the table shows about 110,000 clones, 45% to 70% of which occur a single time. The ten largest clones capture around a fifth of the sample. The sequenced material came from CD8+ T cells sorted from blood. Receptors were obtained from a human donor in good health.

This clone was detected only once. This chain links TRBV28 with TRBJ1-5, with D unclear. Trimming removed 3 bases from V and 0 bases from J, with 9 bases in between. The CDR3 totals 15 residues. The V gene's germline CDR1 is MDHEN and CDR2 SYDVKM. The CDR3 nucleotides read TGTGCCAGCAGTTTCCTCAAGGGTAGCAATCAGCCCCAGCATTTT. This sequence encodes CASSFLKGSNQPQHF.

The chain has TRBV25-1 and TRBJ2-2; D is ambiguous. Between the trimmed V and J ends, which lost 7 bases and 1 base, there was a span of 1 base. CDR1 and CDR2 (germline): MGHDK, SYGVNS. The CDR3 extends over 11 amino acids. CDR3 coding DNA: TGTGCCAGCAAGAACACCGGGGAGCTGTTTTTT. Protein: CASKNTGELFF.

The chain uses TRBV6-4 and TRBJ2-2; no clear D. The germline CDR1 and CDR2 sequences are MRHNA and SNTAGT. Trimming cost V 0 bases and J 0 bases, with 5 bases left between them. The CDR3 is 15 residues long. CDR3 DNA sequence: TGTGCCAGCAGTGACTCGGTAGCGAACACCGGGGAGCTGTTTTTT. This sequence encodes CASSDSVANTGELFF.

The rearrangement joins TRBV25-1 to TRBJ1-5; D remains ambiguous. Germline V gene lookup returns CDR1 MGHDK and CDR2 SYGVNS. There are 13 residues in the CDR3. V lost 8 bases, J lost 4 bases, and 12 bases lay in between. CDR3 amino acids: CASQQEINQPQHF. The DNA for the CDR3 is TGTGCCAGCCAGCAGGAAATTAATCAGCCCCAGCATTTT.

The DNA of the CDR3 is TGTGCCAGCAACTGGGAGGACCTGACCTACGAGCAGTACTTC. This translates into CASNWEDLTYEQYF. The chain employs TRBV11-2 and TRBJ2-7, with a possible D match to TRBD2 (6 bases). The CDR3 has 14 residues. Germline lookup yields CDR1 SGHAT and CDR2 FQNNGV. Trimming took 7 bases from V and 2 from J, leaving 15 bases between them. Full variable domain (remainder filled in from reference TRBV11-2 and TRBJ2-7): EAGVAQSPRYKIIEKRQSVAFWCNPISGHATLYWYQQILGQGPKLLIQFQNNGVVDDSQLPKDRFSAERLKGVDSTLKIQPAKLEDSAVYLCASNWEDLTYEQYFGPGTRLTVT.

This clone was seen once. Other nucleotide sequences in the sample specify the same CDR3. The rearrangement joins TRBV5-6 to TRBJ2-7; TRBD1 might be the D (7 bases). Trimming left V 0 bases short and J 3 bases short, with 10 bases between. Germline lookup yields CDR1 SGHDT and CDR2 YYEEEE. CDR3 length equals 14 residues. CDR3 bases: TGTGCCAGCAGCTTGGGACAGGGAGGCTACGAGCAGTACTTC. Its protein product is CASSLGQGGYEQYF.

V and J are TRBV29-1 and TRBJ2-2, with 9 bases matching TRBD1. The CDR3 consists of 15 residues. Germline V gene lookup returns CDR1 SQVTM and CDR2 ANQGSEA. The J segment lost 6 bases and the V segment lost 4 bases, leaving 9 bases of the junction unmatched. The CDR3 coding sequence is TGCAGCGTTGTGGGACAGGGCGTGGACTCCGGGGAGCTGTTTTTT. This encodes CSVVGQGVDSGELFF.

The genes are TRBV4-3 and TRBJ2-5; 7 nucleotides agree with TRBD2. CDR1 is LGHNA and CDR2 is YSLEER in the germline V gene. Trimming removed 2 bases from V and 5 bases from J; junction bases left unmatched: 5. This CDR3 is 14 amino acids long. CDR3 in DNA: TGCGCCAGCAGCCAATGGACTAGTTCGGAGACCCAGTACTTC. It translates to CASSQWTSSETQYF.

This chain joins TRBV15 and TRBJ2-7; D unclear. The CDR3 length is 14 residues. The V and J ends lost 0 bases and 5 bases respectively, with 11 bases between them. Germline V gene data show CDR1 as LNHNV and CDR2 as YYDKDF (reference sequence). The CDR3 sequence: CATSRDGLADEQYF. The CDR3 DNA is TGTGCCACCAGCAGAGATGGCCTGGCTGACGAGCAGTACTTC.

This clone showed up just a few times. V is TRBV10-3 and J is TRBJ1-1; the D gene is possibly TRBD1 (6 bases). Germline V lookup: CDR1 ENHRY, CDR2 SYGVKD. Trimming cost V 5 bases and J 4 bases, with 14 bases left between them. The CDR3 is 14 residues long. CDR3 bases: TGTGCCATCAGTCCCGGGACACTTATCACTGAAGCTTTCTTT. Protein: CAISPGTLITEAFF.

This rearrangement joins TRBV30 to TRBJ2-7, with 12 bases identical to TRBD1. Trimming at V came to 2 bases and at J to 7 bases, leaving 6 bases not matched to a gene. The CDR3 sequence is 14 residues long. CDR1 GTSNPN and CDR2 SVGIG come from the germline V gene (reference sequence). The CDR3 here is CAWSPGQGAREQYF. CDR3 sequence (DNA): TGTGCCTGGAGTCCGGGACAGGGGGCGAGAGAGCAGTACTTC. Variable domain in full (rest from reference TRBV30 and TRBJ2-7): SQTIHQWPATLVQPVGSPLSLECTVEGTSNPNLYWYRQAAGRGLQLLFYSVGIGQISSEVPQNLSASRPQDRQFILSSKKLLLSDSGFYLCAWSPGQGAREQYFGPGTRLTVT.

This clone has just one count. This sample also contains other DNA sequences that code for the same CDR3. The chain recombines TRBV28 with TRBJ2-5; D call uncertain. The length of the CDR3 is 13 residues. V shed 2 bases and J shed 2 bases, with 6 bases lying between them. CDR1 MDHEN and CDR2 SYDVKM come from the germline V gene. CDR3 sequence (DNA): TGTGCCAGCAGTTTAACAGCTCAAGAGACCCAGTACTTC. As protein: CASSLTAQETQYF.

The sample holds a few counts of this clone. This chain connects TRBV5-6 to TRBJ2-1, with 11 nucleotides matching TRBD2. This CDR3 has 15 amino acids. J gave up 10 bases and V 0 bases, and 6 bases lay outside the gene matches. CDR1 and CDR2 from the germline V gene are SGHDT and YYEEEE. The CDR3 region is CASSLVAGGPGEQFF. The CDR3 nucleotides are TGTGCCAGCAGCTTGGTAGCGGGGGGGCCGGGAGAGCAGTTCTTC.

A remark on this clone: Given a much more abundant clone one base away, this may be a read error. The chain combines TRBV6-1 with TRBJ2-5; 7 nucleotides line up with TRBD1. CDR1 is MNHNS and CDR2 is SASEGT in the germline V gene. The length of the CDR3 is 14 residues. V lost 6 bases to trimming and J lost 4 bases; unmatched junction nucleotides: 8. The CDR3 protein is CASSRRQGPETQYF. Here the CDR3 DNA reads TGTGCCAGCAGCCGACGACAGGGCCCAGAGACCCAGTACTTC.

This clone has just one count. Compared with germline, one end of the junction differs, possibly owing to a read error. The V and J genes are TRBV2 and TRBJ2-1, with D tentatively TRBD2 (6 bases). Germline V CDR1 and CDR2: SNHLY, FYNNEI. The CDR3 sequence is 11 residues long. The CDR3, as DNA: TGTGCCAGCAGCCCGGGACTCCCCGGCCTCTTC. This encodes CASSPGLPGLF.

The CDR3 DNA reads TGCGCCAGCAGCTTGGACAACACCGGGGAGCTGTTTTTT. This codes for CASSLDNTGELFF. The chain carries TRBV5-1 and TRBJ2-2; no clear D. The CDR3 is 13 amino acids. V was cut by 0 bases and J by 2 bases, with 2 bases left in between. The germline V gene has CDR1 SGHRS and CDR2 YFSETQ.

The rearrangement links TRBV28 to TRBJ1-2, with 9 positions matching TRBD1. The germline gives CDR1 MDHEN, CDR2 SYDVKM. The V segment lost 1 base and the J segment 3 bases; nucleotides outside the gene matches: 12. CDR3 length: 18 residues. CDR3 nucleotide sequence: TGTGCCAGCAGTTTATCGAGGGACAGGGTCGGAGGAGACTATGGCTACACCTTC. This translates into CASSLSRDRVGGDYGYTF.

There are a few counts of this clone. The V and J genes are TRBV29-1 and TRBJ2-7; the match to TRBD1 covers 7 bases. Trimming cost V 7 bases and J 5 bases; bases outside gene matches: 11. This CDR3 comprises 13 residues. Germline CDR1 SQVTM, CDR2 ANQGSEA. This CDR3 reads CSGTSGTENEQYF. In DNA form, the CDR3 reads TGCAGCGGTACCTCCGGGACAGAGAACGAGCAGTACTTC.

Notes on this clone: Different DNA sequences within this sample yield the same CDR3. This chain links TRBV4-1 with TRBJ2-5; unclear D gene. CDR1 and CDR2 from the germline V gene are MGHRA and YSYEKL. The V end lost 1 base, the J end lost 5 bases, and 14 bases lay between the germline ends. There are 15 residues in the CDR3. The CDR3 loop is CASSQVTGSGETQYF. CDR3 in DNA: TGCGCCAGCAGCCAAGTTACCGGTTCTGGCGAGACCCAGTACTTC.

The chain has TRBV5-1 and TRBJ1-2; tentatively, D is TRBD1 (5 bases). The CDR3 spans 13 residues. CDR1 and CDR2 (germline): SGHRS, YFSETQ. V dropped 0 bases and J dropped 7 bases, with 10 bases sitting between them. CDR3 nucleotides: TGCGCCAGCAGCTTGGTGGGGACGGTTGGCTACACCTTC. This gives the protein CASSLVGTVGYTF.

The chain uses TRBV4-1 and TRBJ2-1; 8 nucleotides match TRBD2. Germline-derived CDR1 and CDR2 are MGHRA and YSYEKL. CDR3 length: 15 amino acids. J lost 5 bases, V lost 4 bases, and 7 bases had no gene match. In DNA, the CDR3 is TGCGCCAGCAGCCGATCGGTAGCGGGGCACAATGAGCAGTTCTTC. It encodes CASSRSVAGHNEQFF.

This clone appeared a few times. The rearrangement links TRBV5-6 to TRBJ2-3, with 9 bases fitting TRBD1. Germline CDR1 and CDR2: SGHDT and YYEEEE. V lost 0 bases, J lost 7 bases, and 3 bases stayed unmatched. This CDR3 region has 14 residues. The CDR3 DNA follows: TGTGCCAGCAGCTTGGAAGGACAGGGGAATACGCAGTATTTT. Protein sequence: CASSLEGQGNTQYF.

Concerning this clone itself: A read error may produce the germline difference seen at one junction end. The gene calls are TRBV5-4 and TRBJ2-7; D unresolved. Germline CDR1 and CDR2: SGHNT and YYREEE (reference sequence). The CDR3 sequence is 11 residues long. CDR3 in amino acids: CASSQTGEQYF. In nucleotides, the CDR3 is TGCGCCAGCAGCCAAACCGGGGAGCAGTACTTC.

This clone was counted once. The rearrangement joins TRBV29-1 to TRBJ2-7; no definite D call. The length of the CDR3 is 14 residues. CDR1 is SQVTM, CDR2 ANQGSEA, per germline. V was trimmed by 4 bases and J by 1 base, leaving 14 bases between them. As DNA, the CDR3 is TGCAGCGTTGCAGTCGACACACGATCCTACGAGCAGTACTTC. Translating it yields CSVAVDTRSYEQYF.

This clone has only a few counts. This chain connects TRBV7-2 to TRBJ2-1; D might be TRBD2 (6 bases). Trimming removed 6 bases from V and 4 bases from J, with 10 bases in between. This CDR3 region has 13 residues. From germline, CDR1 is SGHTA and CDR2 FQGNSA. This chain's CDR3 is CASRRDLYNEQFF. CDR3 in DNA: TGTGCCAGCAGGAGGGACTTGTACAATGAGCAGTTCTTC.